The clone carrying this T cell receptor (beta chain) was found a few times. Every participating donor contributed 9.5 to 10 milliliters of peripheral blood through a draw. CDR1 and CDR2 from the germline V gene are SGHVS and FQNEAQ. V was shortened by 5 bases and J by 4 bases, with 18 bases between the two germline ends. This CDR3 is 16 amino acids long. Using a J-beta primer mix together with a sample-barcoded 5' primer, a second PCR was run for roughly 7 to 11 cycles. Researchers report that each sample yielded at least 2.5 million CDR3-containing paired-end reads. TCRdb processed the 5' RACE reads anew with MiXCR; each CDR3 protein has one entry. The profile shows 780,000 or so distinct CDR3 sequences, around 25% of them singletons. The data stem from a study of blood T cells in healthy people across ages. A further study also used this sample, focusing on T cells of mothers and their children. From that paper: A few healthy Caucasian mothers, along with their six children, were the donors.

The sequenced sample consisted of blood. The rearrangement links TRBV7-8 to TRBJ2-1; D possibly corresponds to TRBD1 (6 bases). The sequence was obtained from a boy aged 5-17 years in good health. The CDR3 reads CASSLGHPPLYNEQFF. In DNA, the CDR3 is TGTGCCAGCAGCCTGGGACACCCTCCCTTATACAATGAGCAGTTCTTC.